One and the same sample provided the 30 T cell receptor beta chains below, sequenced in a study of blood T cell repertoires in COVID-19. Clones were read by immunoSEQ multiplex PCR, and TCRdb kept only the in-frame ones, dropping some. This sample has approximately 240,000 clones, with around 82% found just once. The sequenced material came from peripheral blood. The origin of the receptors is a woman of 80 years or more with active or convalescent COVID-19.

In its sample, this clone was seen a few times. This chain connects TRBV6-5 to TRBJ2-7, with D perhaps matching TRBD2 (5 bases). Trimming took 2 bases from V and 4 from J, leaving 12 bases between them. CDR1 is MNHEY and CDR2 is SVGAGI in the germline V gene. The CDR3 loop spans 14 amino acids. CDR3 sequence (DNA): TGTGCCAGCAGTTACAATGAGGGAACTTACGAGCAGTACTTC. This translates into CASSYNEGTYEQYF.

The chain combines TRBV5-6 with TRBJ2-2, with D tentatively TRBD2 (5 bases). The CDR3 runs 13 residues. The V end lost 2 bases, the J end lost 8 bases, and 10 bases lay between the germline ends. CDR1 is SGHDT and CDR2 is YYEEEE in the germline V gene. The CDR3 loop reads CASSFPPGGELFF. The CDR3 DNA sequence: TGTGCCAGCAGCTTTCCCCCGGGGGGGGAGCTGTTTTTT.

CDR3 DNA sequence: TGTGCCTGGACTTCTAGAGCGTATGGCTACACCTTC. It specifies CAWTSRAYGYTF. The chain employs TRBV30 and TRBJ1-2; no definite D call. V dropped 4 bases and J dropped 5 bases, with 11 bases sitting between them. This CDR3 has 12 amino acids. Germline CDR1 reads GTSNPN; CDR2 reads SVGIG (reference sequence).

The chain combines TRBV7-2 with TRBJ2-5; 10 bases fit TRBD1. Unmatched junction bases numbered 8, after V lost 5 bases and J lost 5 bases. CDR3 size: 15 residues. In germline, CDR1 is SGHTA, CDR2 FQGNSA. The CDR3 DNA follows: TGTGCCAGCAGCGTAGAGACAGGGGGCAGCGAGACCCAGTACTTC. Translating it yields CASSVETGGSETQYF.

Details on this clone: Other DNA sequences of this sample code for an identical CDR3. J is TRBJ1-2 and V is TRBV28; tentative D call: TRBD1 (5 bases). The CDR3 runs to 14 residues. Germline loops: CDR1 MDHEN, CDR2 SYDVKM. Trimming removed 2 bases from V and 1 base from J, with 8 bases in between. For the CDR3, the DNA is TGTGCCAGCAGTTTAGGGCAGGGTAACTATGGCTACACCTTC. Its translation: CASSLGQGNYGYTF.

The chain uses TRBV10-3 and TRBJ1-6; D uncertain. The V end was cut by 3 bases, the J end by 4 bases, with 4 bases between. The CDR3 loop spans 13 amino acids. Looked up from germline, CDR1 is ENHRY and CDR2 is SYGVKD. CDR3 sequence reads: CAISEQYNSPLHF. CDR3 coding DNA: TGTGCCATCAGTGAACAGTATAATTCACCCCTCCACTTT.

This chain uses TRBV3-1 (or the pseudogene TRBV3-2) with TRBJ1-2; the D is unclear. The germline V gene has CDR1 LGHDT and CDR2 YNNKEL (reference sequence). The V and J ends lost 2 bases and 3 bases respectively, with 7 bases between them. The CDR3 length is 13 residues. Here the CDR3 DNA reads TGTGCCAGCAGCCAACCCCCTCACTATGGCTACACCTTC. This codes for CASSQPPHYGYTF.

The CDR3 DNA follows: TGTGCCTGGAGCCAGGGGTTCTATCAGCCCCAGCATTTT. Amino acid sequence: CAWSQGFYQPQHF. The J gene is TRBJ1-5, the V gene TRBV30; D is possibly TRBD1 (6 bases). Germline V CDR1 and CDR2: GTSNPN, SVGIG (reference sequence). Trimming stripped 3 bases from V and 5 bases from J, with 11 bases between. The CDR3 loop spans 13 amino acids.

The CDR3: CASSPLPGQGVSYNEQFF. CDR3 sequence (DNA): TGTGCCAGCAGCCCGTTACCGGGACAGGGAGTCTCCTACAATGAGCAGTTCTTC. The rearrangement joins TRBV3-1 (or the pseudogene TRBV3-2) to TRBJ2-1; 9 bases fit TRBD1. The CDR3 length is 18 residues. V shed 4 bases and J 0 bases; nucleotides not matched to a gene: 10. In germline, CDR1 is LGHDT, CDR2 YNNKEL (reference sequence).

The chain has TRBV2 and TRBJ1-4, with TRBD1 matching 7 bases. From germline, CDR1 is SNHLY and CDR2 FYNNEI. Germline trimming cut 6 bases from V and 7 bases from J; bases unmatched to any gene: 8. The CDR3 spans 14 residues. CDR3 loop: CASSLQGQGEKLFF. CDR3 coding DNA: TGTGCCAGCAGCTTACAGGGGCAGGGTGAAAAACTGTTTTTT.

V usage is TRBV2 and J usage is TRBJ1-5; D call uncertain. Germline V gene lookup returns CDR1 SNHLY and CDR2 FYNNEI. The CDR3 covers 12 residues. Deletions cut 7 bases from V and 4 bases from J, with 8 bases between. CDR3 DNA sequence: TGTGCCAGCAACGGAGGTAATCAGCCCCAGCATTTT. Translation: CASNGGNQPQHF. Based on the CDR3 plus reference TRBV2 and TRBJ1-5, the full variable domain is EPEVTQTPSHQVTQMGQEVILRCVPISNHLYFYWYRQILGQKVEFLVSFYNNEISEKSEIFDDQFSVERPDGSNFTLKIRSTKLEDSAMYFCASNGGNQPQHFGDGTRLSIL.

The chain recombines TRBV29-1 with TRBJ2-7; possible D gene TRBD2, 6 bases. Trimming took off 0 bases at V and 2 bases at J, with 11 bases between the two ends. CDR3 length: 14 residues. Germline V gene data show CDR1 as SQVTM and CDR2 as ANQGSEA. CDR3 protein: CSVEDRGIPYEQYF. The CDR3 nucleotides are TGCAGCGTTGAAGATCGCGGGATTCCCTACGAGCAGTACTTC.

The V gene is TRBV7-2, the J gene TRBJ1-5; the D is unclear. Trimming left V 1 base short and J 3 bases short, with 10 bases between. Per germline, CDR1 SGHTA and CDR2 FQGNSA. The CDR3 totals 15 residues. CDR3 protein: CASSLVGQANQPQHF. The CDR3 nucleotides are TGTGCCAGCAGCTTAGTGGGTCAGGCCAATCAGCCCCAGCATTTT.

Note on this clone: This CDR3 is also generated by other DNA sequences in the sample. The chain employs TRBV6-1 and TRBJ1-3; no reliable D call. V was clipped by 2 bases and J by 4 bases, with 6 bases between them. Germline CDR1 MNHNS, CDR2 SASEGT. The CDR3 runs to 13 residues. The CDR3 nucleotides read TGTGCCAGCAGTGAAATCTCCGGAAACACCATATATTTT. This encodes CASSEISGNTIYF.

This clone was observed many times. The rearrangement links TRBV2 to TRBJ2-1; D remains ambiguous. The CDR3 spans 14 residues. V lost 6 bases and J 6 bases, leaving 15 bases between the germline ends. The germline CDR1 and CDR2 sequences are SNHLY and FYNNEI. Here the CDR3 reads CASSPRVVRNEQFF. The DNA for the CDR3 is TGTGCCAGCAGCCCTCGGGTGGTCCGCAATGAGCAGTTCTTC.

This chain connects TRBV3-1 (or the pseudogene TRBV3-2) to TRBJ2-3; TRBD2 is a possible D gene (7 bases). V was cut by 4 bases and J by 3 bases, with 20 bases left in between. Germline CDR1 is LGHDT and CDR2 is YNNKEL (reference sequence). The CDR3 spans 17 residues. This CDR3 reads CASSLKRGRVGTDTQYF. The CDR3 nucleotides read TGTGCCAGCAGCCTAAAAAGGGGGAGGGTAGGTACAGATACGCAGTATTTT.

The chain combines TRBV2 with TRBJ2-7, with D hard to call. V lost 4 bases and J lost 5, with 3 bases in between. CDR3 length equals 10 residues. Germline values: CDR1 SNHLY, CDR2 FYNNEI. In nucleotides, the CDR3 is TGTGCCAGCAGTGGTAACGAGCAGTACTTC. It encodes CASSGNEQYF.

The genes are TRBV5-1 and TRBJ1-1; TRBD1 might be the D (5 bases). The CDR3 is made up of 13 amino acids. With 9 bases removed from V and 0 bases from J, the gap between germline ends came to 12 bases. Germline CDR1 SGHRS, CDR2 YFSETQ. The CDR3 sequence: CATQDTMNTEAFF. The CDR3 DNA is TGCGCCACCCAGGACACTATGAACACTGAAGCTTTCTTT.

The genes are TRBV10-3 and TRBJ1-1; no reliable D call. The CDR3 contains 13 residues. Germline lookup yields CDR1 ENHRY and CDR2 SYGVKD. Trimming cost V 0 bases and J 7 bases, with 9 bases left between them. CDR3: CAISESSIGEAFF. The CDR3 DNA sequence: TGTGCCATCAGTGAGTCGTCGATCGGTGAAGCTTTCTTT.

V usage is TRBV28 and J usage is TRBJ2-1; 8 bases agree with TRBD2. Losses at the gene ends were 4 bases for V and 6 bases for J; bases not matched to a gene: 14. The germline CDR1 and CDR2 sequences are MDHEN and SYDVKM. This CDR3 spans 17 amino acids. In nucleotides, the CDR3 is TGTGCCAGCAGTTCCCCTTATGGGACTAGAAATCTCAATGAGCAGTTCTTC. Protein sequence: CASSSPYGTRNLNEQFF.

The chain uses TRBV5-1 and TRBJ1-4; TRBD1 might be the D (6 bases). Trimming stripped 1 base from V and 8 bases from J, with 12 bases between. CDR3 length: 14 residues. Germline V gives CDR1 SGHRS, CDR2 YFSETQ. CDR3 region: CASSLTGSGEKLFF. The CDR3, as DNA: TGCGCCAGCAGCTTGACAGGGTCGGGAGAAAAACTGTTTTTT.

DNA of the CDR3: TGTGCCAGCAGCTTAGGGACAGGGGGAAACACCATATATTTT. The encoded protein is CASSLGTGGNTIYF. This chain uses TRBV7-2 with TRBJ1-3, with 8 bases identical to TRBD1. CDR3 size: 14 residues. The V and J ends lost 1 base and 4 bases, in that order; junction bases with no gene match: 0. Germline V gene data show CDR1 as SGHTA and CDR2 as FQGNSA.

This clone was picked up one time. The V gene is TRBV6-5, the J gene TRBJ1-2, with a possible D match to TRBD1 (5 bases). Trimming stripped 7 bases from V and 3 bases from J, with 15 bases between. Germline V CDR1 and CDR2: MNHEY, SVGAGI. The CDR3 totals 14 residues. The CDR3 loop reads CASTSSGTDYGYTF. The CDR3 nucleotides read TGTGCCAGCACATCCTCCGGGACTGACTATGGCTACACCTTC.

The CDR3 spells CASSRLLSETQYF. CDR3 in DNA: TGTGCCAGCAGCCGACTTCTGTCGGAGACCCAGTACTTC. This chain joins TRBV7-8 and TRBJ2-5; D remains unclear. Germline values: CDR1 SGHVS, CDR2 FQNEAQ. V lost 5 bases, J lost 5 bases, and 12 bases lay in between. The length of the CDR3 is 13 residues.

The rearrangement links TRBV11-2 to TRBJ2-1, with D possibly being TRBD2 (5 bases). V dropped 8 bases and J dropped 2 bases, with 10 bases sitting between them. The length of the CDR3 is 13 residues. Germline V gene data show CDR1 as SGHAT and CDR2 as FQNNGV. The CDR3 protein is CASLRAAYNEQFF. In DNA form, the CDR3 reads TGTGCCAGCCTTCGAGCGGCCTACAATGAGCAGTTCTTC.

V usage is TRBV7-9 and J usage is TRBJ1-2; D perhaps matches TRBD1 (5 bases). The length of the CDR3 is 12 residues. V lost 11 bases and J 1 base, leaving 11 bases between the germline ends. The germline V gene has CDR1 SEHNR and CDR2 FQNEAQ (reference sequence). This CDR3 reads CAGNQGNYGYTF. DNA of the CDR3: TGTGCCGGTAATCAGGGTAACTATGGCTACACCTTC.

CDR3 DNA sequence: TGTGCCAGCAGTTCCAGACAAGACATGCGAACCTTC. Protein: CASSSRQDMRTF. The V and J genes are TRBV28 and TRBJ1-2; D is uncertain. V was clipped by 4 bases and J by 14 bases, with 17 bases between them. Germline V lookup: CDR1 MDHEN, CDR2 SYDVKM. CDR3 size: 12 residues.

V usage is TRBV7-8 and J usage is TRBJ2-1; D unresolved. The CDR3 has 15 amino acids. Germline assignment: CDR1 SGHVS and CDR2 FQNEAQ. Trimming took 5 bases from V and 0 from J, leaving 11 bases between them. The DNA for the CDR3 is TGTGCCAGCAGCCATGGGCAAAACTCCTACAATGAGCAGTTCTTC. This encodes CASSHGQNSYNEQFF.

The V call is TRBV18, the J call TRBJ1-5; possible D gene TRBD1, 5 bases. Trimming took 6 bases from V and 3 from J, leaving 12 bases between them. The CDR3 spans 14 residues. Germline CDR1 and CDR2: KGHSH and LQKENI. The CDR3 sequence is CASSGGGTNQPQHF. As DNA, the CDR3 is TGTGCCAGCTCCGGGGGTGGAACCAATCAGCCCCAGCATTTT.

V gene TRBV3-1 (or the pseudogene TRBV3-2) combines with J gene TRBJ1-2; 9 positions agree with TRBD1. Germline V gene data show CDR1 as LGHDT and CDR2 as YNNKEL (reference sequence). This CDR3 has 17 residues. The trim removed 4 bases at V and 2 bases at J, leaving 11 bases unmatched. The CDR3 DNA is TGTGCCAGCAGCCGTACCCAGGGCGGGACAGGGAACTATGGCTACACCTTC. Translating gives CASSRTQGGTGNYGYTF.